Listed here are 6 T cell receptor beta chains from one sample, sequenced in a study of graft-versus-host responses after intestinal transplantation. Their cognate antigens are unknown. Using immunoSEQ multiplex PCR, the repertoire was profiled, and TCRdb retains in-frame clones only, with some absent. The sample includes just over 70,000 clones, approximately 84% seen only once; the top ten take 0.39%. The sequenced sample was unstimulated CD4+ T cells sorted from spleen or lymph node cells, obtained before transplant. The source of these receptors is a human donor who was the organ donor for an intestinal transplant.

This chain uses TRBV19 with TRBJ1-5; 7 positions match TRBD1. This CDR3 is 15 amino acids long. Trimming at V came to 0 bases and at J to 6 bases, leaving 5 bases not matched to a gene. Germline V gives CDR1 LNHDA, CDR2 SQIVND (reference sequence). The CDR3 sequence is CASSIEEGARQPQHF. The DNA for the CDR3 is TGTGCCAGTAGTATAGAGGAGGGGGCGCGTCAGCCCCAGCATTTT.

The chain links TRBV7-3 to TRBJ2-1, with D possibly TRBD2 on 6 matching bases. Trimming took 5 bases from V and 0 from J, leaving 17 bases between them. The germline V gene encodes CDR1 SGHTA and CDR2 FQGTGA. The CDR3 consists of 17 residues. Here the CDR3 DNA reads TGTGCCAGCAGCCTCGCCCGGGGGTCGAGCTCCTACAATGAGCAGTTCTTC. Protein product: CASSLARGSSSYNEQFF.

The CDR3 nucleotides are TGTGCCAGCAGTTCGACAGGTAAAAAATCCTACGAGCAGTACGTC. Its translation: CASSSTGKKSYEQYV. The rearrangement uses TRBV28 and TRBJ2-7, with D perhaps TRBD1 (6 bases). The CDR3 consists of 15 residues. Trimming pared 4 bases from V and 1 base from J, leaving 14 bases between. Germline CDR1 is MDHEN and CDR2 is SYDVKM.

The CDR3 DNA sequence: TGTGCCAGCACCCTCACCACAGGGTATAATTCACCCCTCCACTTT. This gives the protein CASTLTTGYNSPLHF. The V call is TRBV27, the J call TRBJ1-6; tentatively, D is TRBD1 (6 bases). This CDR3 comprises 15 residues. V dropped 7 bases and J dropped 4 bases, with 14 bases sitting between them. Germline V lookup: CDR1 MNHEY, CDR2 SMNVEV (reference sequence).

This clone was observed a handful of times. The V call is TRBV29-1, the J call TRBJ2-3; D unresolved. Germline V gives CDR1 SQVTM, CDR2 ANQGSEA. The CDR3 covers 15 residues. Trimming took off 4 bases at V and 2 bases at J, with 16 bases between the two ends. CDR3 nucleotide sequence: TGCAGCGTTGTCCCCTACGAGGAGATCACAGATACGCAGTATTTT. Translation: CSVVPYEEITDTQYF.

The chain has TRBV7-2 and TRBJ1-4, with 7 nucleotides matching TRBD1. CDR3 length: 14 amino acids. Germline trimming cut 1 base from V and 7 bases from J; bases unmatched to any gene: 3. Germline CDR1 and CDR2: SGHTA and FQGNSA. The CDR3 loop reads CASSLGPGGEKLFF. The CDR3 region has the DNA TGTGCCAGCAGCTTAGGTCCAGGGGGTGAAAAACTGTTTTTT.